The 18 T cell receptor beta chains given below trace back to one sample, sequenced in a study of cytomegalovirus exposure and HLA in healthy donors. Amplification used 60 Vbeta primers and 13 Jbeta primers. The table came from immunoSEQ multiplex PCR; TCRdb's copy has only in-frame clones and leaves some out. The sample records some 150,000 clones, about 84% being singletons. The specimen sequenced was PBMCs. The source is a middle-aged man in good health and CMV-seronegative.

The chain joins TRBV4-2 to TRBJ1-2, with D maybe TRBD1 (6 bases). V dropped 4 bases and J dropped 2 bases, with 11 bases sitting between them. Germline CDR1 LGHNA, CDR2 YNFKEQ. The CDR3 sequence is 14 residues long. The CDR3, as DNA: TGTGCCAGCAGCCCACGGACAGCCAACTATGGCTACACCTTC. Protein sequence: CASSPRTANYGYTF.

The CDR3, as DNA: TGTGCCAGTAGTATGGACAGGTCCTCCTACGAGCAGTACTTC. This gives the protein CASSMDRSSYEQYF. The J gene is TRBJ2-7, the V gene TRBV19; 7 nucleotides match TRBD1. This CDR3 comprises 14 residues. V lost 3 bases and J lost 0; bases outside the gene matches: 2. Per germline, CDR1 LNHDA and CDR2 SQIVND (reference sequence). Based on the CDR3 plus reference TRBV19 and TRBJ2-7, the full variable domain is DGGITQSPKYLFRKEGQNVTLSCEQNLNHDAMYWYRQDPGQGLRLIYYSQIVNDFQKGDIAEGYSVSREKKESFPLTVTSAQKNPTAFYLCASSMDRSSYEQYFGPGTRLTVT.

This clone was observed a few times. The V and J genes are TRBV19 and TRBJ2-7; a possible D gene is TRBD2 (5 bases). Trimming pared 1 base from V and 4 bases from J, leaving 14 bases between. The CDR3 loop spans 15 amino acids. Germline-derived CDR1 and CDR2 are LNHDA and SQIVND (reference sequence). In DNA form, the CDR3 reads TGTGCCAGTAGTATAGGAGAGGGTGGAGGATACGAGCAGTACTTC. This gives the protein CASSIGEGGGYEQYF.

As concerns this clone: A junction end diverges from the germline sequence, so it may reflect a read error. J is TRBJ2-4 and V is TRBV7-2; D is perhaps TRBD1 (7 bases). The CDR3 is made up of 13 amino acids. In germline, CDR1 is SGHTA, CDR2 FQGNSA. The CDR3 DNA reads TGTGCCAGCAGCCCCGACAGGGCCCAGGGGGGCGGCTTC. Protein: CASSPDRAQGGGF.

V gene TRBV6-5 combines with J gene TRBJ2-7; 8 nucleotides line up with TRBD2. The CDR3 totals 15 residues. With V trimmed by 0 bases and J by 3 bases, 4 bases remained unmatched. Germline V gives CDR1 MNHEY, CDR2 SVGAGI. DNA of the CDR3: TGTGCCAGCAGTTACTCGACTAGCGTCAACTACGAGCAGTACTTC. Its translation: CASSYSTSVNYEQYF.

The chain carries TRBV6-6 and TRBJ2-7; 7 bases map to TRBD1. CDR1 and CDR2 from the germline V gene are MNHNY and SVGAGI (reference sequence). J lost 5 bases, V lost 5 bases, and 9 bases had no gene match. There are 14 residues in the CDR3. This chain's CDR3 is CASSRYRGRNEQYF. For the CDR3, the DNA is TGTGCCAGCAGTCGTTACAGGGGAAGGAACGAGCAGTACTTC.

The chain recombines TRBV11-1 with TRBJ2-7; D perhaps matches TRBD2 (5 bases). Germline CDR1 SGHAT, CDR2 FQDESV (reference sequence). This CDR3 has 14 amino acids. V was clipped by 3 bases and J by 2 bases, with 11 bases between them. For the CDR3, the DNA is TGTGCCAGCAGCTTCGCCTCGAGGGCCTACGAGCAGTACTTC. Protein product: CASSFASRAYEQYF. The full variable domain, its missing parts supplied by reference TRBV11-1 and TRBJ2-7, is EAEVAQSPRYKITEKSQAVAFWCDPISGHATLYWYRQILGQGPELLVQFQDESVVDDSQLPKDRFSAERLKGVDSTLKIQPAELGDSAMYLCASSFASRAYEQYFGPGTRLTVT.

The chain has TRBV11-2 and TRBJ1-1; D is unclear. Germline CDR1 is SGHAT and CDR2 is FQNNGV. Trimming pared 2 bases from V and 4 bases from J, leaving 11 bases between. CDR3 size: 14 residues. The CDR3 sequence is CASSLFAGGTEAFF. The CDR3 coding sequence is TGTGCCAGCAGCTTATTTGCCGGCGGCACTGAAGCTTTCTTT.

This clone was observed a handful of times. V is TRBV5-1 and J is TRBJ1-2, with TRBD1 matching 7 bases. CDR1 is SGHRS, CDR2 YFSETQ, per germline. The CDR3 has 14 amino acids. J gave up 8 bases and V 4 bases, and 11 bases lay outside the gene matches. The CDR3 bases are TGCGCCAGCAGCACGGGGACAGCCGTTGAGGGCTACACCTTC. Its protein product is CASSTGTAVEGYTF. The full variable domain, with the rest looked up from reference TRBV5-1 and TRBJ1-2, is KAGVTQTPRYLIKTRGQQVTLSCSPISGHRSVSWYQQTPGQGLQFLFEYFSETQRNKGNFPGRFSGRQFSNSRSEMNVSTLELGDSALYLCASSTGTAVEGYTFGSGTRLTVV.

The CDR3 sequence is CASSPLRGPLRNEKLFF. CDR3 bases: TGCGCCAGCAGCCCACTGAGGGGGCCCCTACGCAATGAAAAACTGTTTTTT. The chain carries TRBV5-1 and TRBJ1-4; 7 nucleotides match TRBD1. V was clipped by 4 bases and J by 5 bases; unmatched bases: 14. The CDR3 loop spans 17 amino acids. Germline V gene sequence: CDR1 SGHRS, CDR2 YFSETQ.

This chain links TRBV25-1 with TRBJ2-5; tentative D call: TRBD1 (7 bases). CDR1 and CDR2 (germline): MGHDK, SYGVNS. The CDR3 covers 14 residues. The germline V and J ends were trimmed by 4 bases and 4 bases, with 13 bases remaining between them. The CDR3 sequence: CASSVQGGGETQYF. The CDR3 region has the DNA TGTGCCAGCAGTGTGCAGGGGGGTGGAGAGACCCAGTACTTC.

The V and J genes are TRBV11-3 and TRBJ2-1, with 13 bases that match TRBD2. The CDR3 consists of 16 residues. V shed 5 bases and J 4 bases; nucleotides not matched to a gene: 5. Germline loops: CDR1 SGHNT, CDR2 YENEEA. The CDR3 DNA follows: TGTGCCAGCAGCCCGGGGACTAGCGGGGTATACAATGAGCAGTTCTTC. This encodes CASSPGTSGVYNEQFF. Looking up the rest from reference TRBV11-3 and TRBJ2-1 gives the full variable domain: EAGVVQSPRYKIIEKKQPVAFWCNPISGHNTLYWYLQNLGQGPELLIRYENEEAVDDSQLPKDRFSAERLKGVDSTLKIQPAELGDSAVYLCASSPGTSGVYNEQFFGPGTRLTVL.

The chain recombines TRBV15 with TRBJ2-7; 7 bases match TRBD1. J lost 2 bases, V lost 5 bases, and 15 bases had no gene match. Per the germline V gene, CDR1 is LNHNV and CDR2 is YYDKDF (reference sequence). The CDR3 is made up of 17 amino acids. The CDR3 DNA reads TGTGCCACCAGCCTTACGGACAGGCCCGTCGGAACCTACGAGCAGTACTTC. It specifies CATSLTDRPVGTYEQYF.

This chain uses TRBV18 with TRBJ2-7; 14 nucleotides line up with TRBD2. The CDR3 totals 17 residues. Per germline, CDR1 KGHSH and CDR2 LQKENI. The V segment lost 3 bases and the J segment 3 bases; nucleotides outside the gene matches: 7. The DNA for the CDR3 is TGTGCCAGCTCACCCGGGACTAGCGGGAGCGGATTCTACGAGCAGTACTTC. The encoded protein is CASSPGTSGSGFYEQYF.

The chain is built from TRBV4-2 and TRBJ1-1, with D tentatively TRBD1 (5 bases). CDR1 LGHNA and CDR2 YNFKEQ come from the germline V gene. The CDR3 consists of 13 residues. Trimming took 0 bases from V and 9 from J, leaving 11 bases between them. CDR3 amino acids: CASSQEDSFKAFF. The CDR3 DNA sequence: TGTGCCAGCAGCCAAGAAGACAGCTTTAAAGCTTTCTTT.

There are many counts of this clone. The J gene is TRBJ1-3, the V gene TRBV5-8, with 7 bases matching TRBD1. Germline CDR1 reads SGHTS; CDR2 reads YDEGEE. The CDR3 is 15 residues long. V lost 6 bases and J lost 0; bases outside the gene matches: 6. CDR3 sequence reads: CASTYDRASGNTIYF. CDR3 sequence (DNA): TGTGCCAGCACGTATGACAGGGCCTCTGGAAACACCATATATTTT. Looking up the rest from reference TRBV5-8 and TRBJ1-3 gives the full variable domain: EAGVTQSPTHLIKTRGQQATLRCSPISGHTSVYWYQQALGLGLQFLLWYDEGEERNRGNFPPRFSGRQFPNYSSELNVNALELEDSALYLCASTYDRASGNTIYFGEGSWLTVV.

This rearrangement joins TRBV13 to TRBJ1-1; D gene uncertain. V dropped 5 bases and J dropped 2 bases, with 12 bases sitting between them. The CDR3 has 14 amino acids. Germline assignment: CDR1 PRHDT and CDR2 FYEKMQ (reference sequence). The CDR3 region has the DNA TGTGCCAGCAGCGACCCATCAGGAAACACTGAAGCTTTCTTT. Protein: CASSDPSGNTEAFF.

The chain is built from TRBV5-4 and TRBJ1-6, with D possibly being TRBD1 (6 bases). Trimming took off 2 bases at V and 5 bases at J, with 11 bases between the two ends. Germline V gives CDR1 SGHNT, CDR2 YYREEE (reference sequence). The CDR3 sequence is 15 residues long. CDR3 in DNA: TGTGCCAGCAGCTTTGAGGGGGATGATAATTCACCCCTCCACTTT. It encodes CASSFEGDDNSPLHF.